The clone carrying this TCR beta chain was detected many times. The antigen is not known. The sample comes from a study of tumor-infiltrating lymphocytes in primary liver carcinoma. Total RNA amounting to roughly 450 ng was the source from which TCR beta cDNA was made with a constant-region primer. Three nested multiplex PCR rounds of slightly modified ARM-PCR generated TCR beta libraries. Primers for the first two PCR rounds were TRBV1-TRBV30 forward primers and a C-beta reverse primer (roughly 10 cycles per round). TCRdb fed the multiplex PCR reads into MiXCR, producing one record per CDR3 protein. This sample has just under 45,000 distinct CDR3 sequences; 65% to 85% occur once, and the top ten carry 15% to 20%. The CDR3 covers 20 residues. The V end lost 2 bases, the J end lost 5 bases, and 27 bases lay between the germline ends. CDR1 is MDHEN, CDR2 SYDVKM, per germline. Unsorted bulk tissue of about 20-32 mg yielded co-extracted RNA and DNA. HBV chronically infected the treatment-naive patients. Each tumor sample had over 75% viable tumor cells.

Overall study findings and caveats: Tumors had a top-250-clone fraction that was significantly higher than blood (p = 0.039).

The chain couples TRBV28 to TRBJ1-4; D is perhaps TRBD1 (5 bases). This clonotype was obtained from a man aged 40-49 years with primary liver carcinoma and hepatitis B virus infection. Sequences were obtained from liver tumor tissue from sampling region 2. Specified subset: tumor region T2, inferior pole. CDR3 residues: CASSLIGLVNTGVQNEKLFF. For the CDR3, the DNA is TGTGCCAGCAGTTTAATAGGTCTGGTGAATACGGGGGTCCAGAATGAAAAACTGTTTTTT.